A selection of T cell receptor beta chains follows, all from one sample in a study of tumor-infiltrating lymphocytes in oesophageal squamous cell carcinoma. TCRdb processed the reads anew with MiXCR; each CDR3 protein has one entry. The table shows 9,500 to 12,000 distinct CDR3 sequences, with around 60% occurring only once. The specimen sequenced was blood. These receptors were taken from a female donor with esophageal squamous cell carcinoma. Each CDR3 is given with its conserved first and last residue. A D gene is named only where the DNA matches it firmly. The size field is filled for only some rows; it gives once, few, many or a size class.

abundance	j_gene	v_gene	d_gene	CDR3aa	CDR3nt
many	TRBJ2-3	TRBV7-3	.	CASSLIGGKADTQYF	TGTGCCAGCAGCTTAATCGGCGGGAAGGCAGATACGCAGTATTTT
many	TRBJ1-1	TRBV28	.	CASSPRGGGGNTEAFF	TGTGCCAGCAGTCCTAGGGGGGGGGGGGGAAACACTGAAGCTTTCTTT
.	TRBJ1-2	TRBV7-9	TRBD1	CASSLFRQGDYGYTF	TGTGCCAGCAGCTTATTTCGACAGGGTGACTATGGCTACACCTTC
once	TRBJ2-5	TRBV7-3	.	CASSPSNNEQYF	TGTGCCAGCAGCCCGTCGAACAATGAGCAGTACTTC
many	TRBJ2-7	TRBV7-2	TRBD2	CASSLQAGANEQYF	TGTGCCAGCAGCCTCCAAGCGGGGGCCAATGAGCAGTACTTC
.	TRBJ2-5	TRBV7-6	TRBD2	CASSLRASGNGETQYF	TGTGCCAGCAGCTTGAGGGCTAGCGGGAATGGAGAGACCCAGTACTTC
.	TRBJ2-5	TRBV7-1	.	CASSSRGSTQETQYF	TGTGCCAGCAGCTCCCGGGGGAGCACCCAAGAGACCCAGTACTTC
.	TRBJ2-1	TRBV6-9	.	CASSLGRRRGEQFF	TGTGCCAGCAGTTTGGGCCGGAGGAGGGGTGAGCAGTTCTTC
.	TRBJ2-3	TRBV24-1	TRBD1	CATSGQGATDTQYF	TGTGCCACCAGTGGACAGGGGGCAACAGATACGCAGTATTTT
many	TRBJ1-3	TRBV11-2	.	CASSPHQYSGNTIYF	TGTGCCAGCAGCCCACATCAATACTCTGGAAACACCATATATTTT
.	TRBJ2-5	TRBV7-3	.	CASSLTGLETQYF	TGTGCCAGCAGCTTAACGGGTTTGGAGACCCAGTACTTC
.	TRBJ2-7	TRBV7-2	.	CASRAGLYEQYF	TGTGCCAGCCGTGCAGGGCTGTACGAGCAGTACTTC
many	TRBJ1-1	TRBV6-1	.	CAGEQSLNTEAFF	TGTGCCGGGGAACAGTCCTTGAACACTGAAGCTTTCTTT
medium-sized	TRBJ2-7	TRBV7-9	TRBD2	CASSRGLAGGNEQYF	TGTGCCAGCAGCCGCGGACTAGCGGGAGGTAATGAGCAGTACTTC
.	TRBJ2-5	TRBV2	.	CASRERTETQYF	TGTGCCAGCAGAGAAAGGACCGAGACCCAGTACTTC
.	TRBJ2-5	TRBV7-2	.	CASSLGTRQETQYF	TGTGCCAGCAGCTTAGGGACGCGACAAGAGACCCAGTACTTC
few	TRBJ2-7	TRBV7-2	.	CASTRTTDRIEQYF	TGTGCCAGCACTAGGACTACCGATAGGATAGAGCAGTACTTC
.	TRBJ2-1	TRBV7-4	.	CASSLSSFNEQFF	TGTGCCAGCAGCTTATCTTCGTTCAATGAGCAGTTCTTC
.	TRBJ2-5	TRBV7-3	.	CASSLIQQETQYF	TGTGCCAGCAGCTTAATACAGCAAGAGACCCAGTACTTC
.	TRBJ2-2	TRBV7-2	TRBD2	CASSSRLAGATGELFF	TGTGCCAGCAGCTCGCGACTAGCGGGAGCCACCGGGGAGCTGTTTTTT
few	TRBJ1-1	TRBV28	.	CASSLVSLVLGYMGVTEAFF	TGTGCCAGCAGTTTGGTTTCCCTGGTTCTTGGTTATATGGGGGTCACTGAAGCTTTCTTT
once	TRBJ2-1	TRBV6-6	.	CASSSGLIYNEQFF	TGTGCCAGCAGTTCTGGACTTATCTACAATGAGCAGTTCTTC
few	TRBJ2-1	TRBV9	TRBD2	CASSADASGGSYNEQFF	TGTGCCAGCAGCGCCGATGCCAGCGGGGGGTCCTACAATGAGCAGTTCTTC
.	TRBJ2-6	TRBV7-6	.	CASSLAQGFGANVLTF	TGTGCCAGCAGCTTAGCTCAGGGTTTTGGGGCCAACGTCCTGACTTTC
.	TRBJ2-1	TRBV6-1	TRBD2	CASWASSGSNEQFF	TGTGCCAGCTGGGCATCTAGCGGGAGCAATGAGCAGTTCTTC
few	TRBJ1-2	TRBV9	.	CASSLGQQTANYGYTF	TGTGCCAGCAGCCTGGGCCAGCAGACTGCTAACTATGGCTACACCTTC
many	TRBJ2-5	TRBV10-3	.	CAISEPAAQGTQYF	TGTGCCATCAGTGAACCAGCGGCCCAGGGGACCCAGTACTTC
few	TRBJ2-1	TRBV7-3	.	CASSPTSGEQFF	TGTGCCAGCAGCCCAACAAGTGGTGAGCAGTTCTTC
.	TRBJ2-5	TRBV6-6	TRBD1	CASSSKAGTGGIKGKFF	TGTGCCAGCAGTTCCAAGGCCGGGACAGGGGGTATTAAGGGTAAGTTCTTC
.	TRBJ1-3	TRBV7-8	.	CASSLGQPAPWGSGNTIYF	TGTGCCAGCAGCTTAGGTCAGCCGGCCCCGTGGGGCTCTGGAAACACCATATATTTT
.	TRBJ2-2	TRBV7-4	.	CASSGGPVNTGELFF	TGTGCCAGCAGTGGTGGGCCCGTGAACACCGGGGAGCTGTTTTTT
.	TRBJ2-7	TRBV6-1	TRBD2	CASSLAGGTEQYF	TGTGCCAGCAGTTTAGCGGGGGGTACCGAGCAGTACTTC
many	TRBJ1-2	TRBV7-8	TRBD1	CASSLDGQGAGGYTF	TGTGCCAGCAGCTTAGACGGACAGGGGGCAGGTGGCTACACCTTC
few	TRBJ1-2	TRBV7-4	TRBD1	CASSSHIPGQGRNGYTF	TGTGCCAGCAGCTCACATATACCCGGACAGGGGAGGAATGGCTACACCTTC
few	TRBJ2-7	TRBV7-4	.	CASSRAEWGNYEQYF	TGTGCCAGCAGCCGGGCCGAATGGGGGAACTACGAGCAGTACTTC
.	TRBJ1-2	TRBV2	.	CASSGDANYGYTF	TGTGCCAGCAGCGGGGACGCCAACTATGGCTACACCTTC
.	TRBJ2-7	TRBV5-1	TRBD1	CASTYSGTGEHEQYF	TGCGCCAGCACCTATTCCGGGACAGGGGAGCACGAGCAGTACTTC
.	TRBJ2-1	TRBV4-2	TRBD2	CASSYSGIGSNEQFF	TGTGCCAGCAGCTATAGCGGGATCGGGTCCAATGAGCAGTTCTTC
.	TRBJ2-7	TRBV7-3	.	CASSLDIEPYEQYF	TGTGCCAGCAGCTTAGATATAGAGCCCTACGAGCAGTACTTC
once	TRBJ1-1	TRBV7-2	.	CASSTARNTEAFF	TGTGCCAGCAGTACGGCTCGGAACACTGAAGCTTTCTTT